This note documents a single T cell receptor (beta chain) sequence. Its antigen remains unknown. V lost 3 bases, J lost 3 bases, and 2 bases stayed unmatched. The germline V gene has CDR1 LNHDA and CDR2 SQIVND (reference sequence). The CDR3 runs 16 residues. TCRdb called the 5' RACE reads again in MiXCR, with one record for every CDR3 protein. The data hold more than 400,000 distinct CDR3 sequences, with 15% to 20% observed a single time. The data derive from a study of T-cell memory formation after mild COVID-19. Background on the study: TCR clusters were mostly confined to one donor each. Broader study findings: Mainly in CM and EM were contracting CD4+ clones; CD8+ were in EMRA.

The sample comprised PBMCs or a T cell subset sorted from them (not recorded which). This TCR was sampled from an adult woman who had mild COVID-19 (a few samples of this study predate the infection). Cell type and time point are not known. The rearrangement uses TRBV19 and TRBJ2-3; 14 bases line up with TRBD2. The CDR3 sequence is CASSMGLAGVTDTQYF. The CDR3 nucleotides are TGTGCCAGTAGTATGGGACTAGCGGGAGTGACAGATACGCAGTATTTT.